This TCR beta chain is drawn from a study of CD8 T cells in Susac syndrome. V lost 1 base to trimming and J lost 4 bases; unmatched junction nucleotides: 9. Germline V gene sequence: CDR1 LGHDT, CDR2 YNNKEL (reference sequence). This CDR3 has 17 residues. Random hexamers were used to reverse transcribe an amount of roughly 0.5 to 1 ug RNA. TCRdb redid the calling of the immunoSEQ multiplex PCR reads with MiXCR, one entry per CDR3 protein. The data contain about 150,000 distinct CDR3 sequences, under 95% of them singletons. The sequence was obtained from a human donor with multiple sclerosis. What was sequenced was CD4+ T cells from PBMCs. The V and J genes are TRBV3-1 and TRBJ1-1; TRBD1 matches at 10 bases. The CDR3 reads CASSQVDRGRGATEAFF. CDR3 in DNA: TGTGCCAGCAGCCAAGTTGACAGGGGGCGAGGGGCCACTGAAGCTTTCTTT. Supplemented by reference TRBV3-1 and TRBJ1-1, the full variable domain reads DTAVSQTPKYLVTQMGNDKSIKCEQNLGHDTMYWYKQDSKKFLKIMFSYNNKELIINETVPNRFSPKSPDKAHLNLHINSLELGDSAVYFCASSQVDRGRGATEAFFGQGTRLTVV.